This TCR beta chain was captured by sequencing in a study of T cells in Graves' hyperthyroidism and ophthalmopathy. Comment on this clonotype: Antigen unknown.

Exclusions: uncontrolled infection, other autoimmune disease, pregnancy, lactation. In making diagnoses, clinical symptoms, serum thyroxine and TRAb, thyroid ultrasound and orbital computed tomography were all used. This CDR3 spans 17 amino acids. Germline lookup yields CDR1 MNHNS and CDR2 SASEGT. Trimming at V came to 10 bases and at J to 1 base, leaving 18 bases not matched to a gene. TCR beta CDR3 regions were amplified from RNA. Using the HTBI primer set, a first-round RT-PCR was run on the TCR CDR3. TCRdb fed the multiplex PCR reads into MiXCR, producing one record per CDR3 protein. The repertoire holds hundreds of thousands of distinct CDR3 sequences, with 13% as singletons. Study-wide results and limits: The blood repertoire included most of the expanded thyroid clonotypes above 0.001.

V is TRBV6-1 and J is TRBJ1-2; 7 bases match TRBD1. The sequenced sample was blood. The clonotype comes from a woman aged 18-30 years with Graves' hyperthyroidism. The CDR3 DNA is TGTGCCACCACCCGACAGGGCCCGACTACCATTAACTATGGCTACACCTTC. Translating it yields CATTRQGPTTINYGYTF.